The T cell receptor beta chain under discussion was sequenced for a study of CD8 T cell repertoires and HIV-1 epitope variants (TCRdb year 2020). For the wider study: Twenty-five peptides representing autologous and known Gag and Nef epitope variants were each used to stimulate T cells in separate culture wells. A CMV, EBV and flu peptide pool, the Ebola AY9 epitope as negative control, and a no-peptide well were included as control conditions. Three Gag epitope families and Nef HW9 and YT9 were included among the tested epitopes. T cells were enriched with the EasySep Human T Cell Enrichment Kit and co-cultured with equal numbers of autologous T cell-negative cells as antigen-presenting cells. Cultures were maintained for approximately 9 days in IMDM with gentamicin, and half-media changes adding IL-2, IL-7 and IL-15 were performed on days 3 and 7. An aliquot of 1M T cells was set aside as an uncultured baseline condition, separate from the 83 T cell cultures. A total of 83 T cell cultures were run, with each culture condition done in triplicate except for one peptide, which was done in duplicate. Study-wide conclusions, independent of this receptor: Roughly 10 antigen-specific TCR beta clonotypes were identified, and six of them appeared cross-reactive for autologous or known escape epitope variants. The assay identified only TCR beta chains and indicated proliferation to antigen, not T cell function or cytokine profile. The Nef KF9 family was recognized by five clonotypes and the HW9 family by one, and no responses to the TAALDMSHF plasma variant were observed.

TCR beta CDR3 regions were sequenced at survey depth on the immunoSEQ platform. The QIAamp DNA micro kit was used to extract genomic DNA from every cultured and uncultured CD8+ T cell population. In the paper's pipeline: Samples with fewer than 5,000 productive reads were excluded, resulting in the removal of about 6% of the 75 HIV peptide-stimulated cultures. Sequences were trimmed to CDR3 by a MANAFEST web app, and nonproductive sequences, CDR3s under 5 amino acids, and sequences not starting with C or ending with F/W were removed. Clonotypes were classified as antigen-specific only if expansion was observed in at least 2 of 3 replicates versus the no-peptide control at FDR 0.01, only within one epitope family. In addition, a specific clonotype needed a frequency at least fivefold higher than in wells stimulated with peptides from other epitope families. Entries here come from immuneACCESS through TCRdb and include only in-frame sequences with V and J called. Some clones fail to appear in such tables; in the studies checked, an unresolved V gene covers under half of the shortfall, and the cause of the remainder is unknown. D and trimming come from the DNA, and the V and J calls and clone size come from that table. The sample includes about 4,800 clones, with less than 70% observed a single time. Of the sample, about 40% is held by the ten largest clones.

The EasySep Human CD8+ T Cell Enrichment Kit was used on day 10 to isolate CD8+ T cells from every culture. A note on this clone: It has no known antigen specificity. The sample holds no much larger clone one base away, and base qualities are not on file.

V and J lose 3 bases and 3 bases, and a span of 18 bases separates them. CDR1 and CDR2 were assigned from the germline V gene (reference sequence) as LNHDA and SQIVND. Its CDR3 holds 16 amino acids, cysteine through phenylalanine. Here the CDR3 DNA is all that survives: 48 bases in frame from base 1. The rearrangement joined TRBV19 to TRBJ2-7; the D gene identity is not certain. Material for sequencing was cultured CD8+ T cells derived from PBMCs. The receptor was derived from a male donor with HIV. The CDR3 region: CASSMSRPATVYEQYF. The sequenced DNA: TGTGCCAGTAGTATGTCTCGGCCAGCAACTGTCTACGAGCAGTACTTC.